This passage covers 25 T cell receptor beta chains from one sample sequenced in a study of shared clonotypes between healthy human individuals. Data came from immunoSEQ multiplex PCR; TCRdb stores just in-frame clones and leaves some out. This table has some 1 million clones, 65% to 75% appearing once. Source material: memory CD4+ T cells sorted from blood. As for subset: CD45RA-negative fraction. All receptors derive from a man aged 18-30 years in good health.

V and J are TRBV5-1 and TRBJ1-2; tentative D call: TRBD1 (6 bases). V lost 7 bases and J 4 bases, leaving 17 bases between the germline ends. This CDR3 has 14 residues. Germline CDR1 SGHRS, CDR2 YFSETQ. The CDR3 nucleotides read TGCGCCAGCGGGGACCAGGGGCAGAGCTATGGCTACACCTTC. Protein product: CASGDQGQSYGYTF.

This clone was seen more than once but under ten times. The rearrangement uses TRBV7-9 and TRBJ2-5; D is ambiguous. CDR3 length: 11 residues. Per the germline V gene, CDR1 is SEHNR and CDR2 is FQNEAQ (reference sequence). Trimming took off 5 bases at V and 5 bases at J, with 6 bases between the two ends. CDR3 protein: CASSRYETQYF. CDR3 coding DNA: TGTGCCAGCAGCCGCTATGAGACCCAGTACTTC.

In nucleotides, the CDR3 is TGTGCCAGCCGATACTACCGGGGGGATAATTCACCCCTCCACTTT. It translates to CASRYYRGDNSPLHF. V is TRBV6-5 and J is TRBJ1-6; weak D call: TRBD1 (5 bases). The CDR3 spans 15 residues. The V gene's germline CDR1 is MNHEY and CDR2 SVGAGI. V lost 8 bases, J lost 5 bases, and 16 bases lay in between.

V is TRBV15 and J is TRBJ1-5, with unresolved D. Trimming took off 3 bases at V and 2 bases at J, with 5 bases between the two ends. Germline V lookup: CDR1 LNHNV, CDR2 YYDKDF (reference sequence). There are 13 residues in the CDR3. CDR3 coding DNA: TGTGCCACCAGCAGTAGTCGCAATCAGCCCCAGCATTTT. This gives the protein CATSSSRNQPQHF. Using reference TRBV15 and TRBJ1-5 for the parts outside the CDR3, the full variable domain is DAMVIQNPRYQVTQFGKPVTLSCSQTLNHNVMYWYQQKSSQAPKLLFHYYDKDFNNEADTPDNFQSRRPNTSFCFLDIRSPGLGDTAMYLCATSSSRNQPQHFGDGTRLSIL.

The gene calls are TRBV9 and TRBJ2-3, with 12 bases lining up with TRBD1. The CDR3 is 15 residues long. Germline V gene lookup returns CDR1 SGDLS and CDR2 YYNGEE. With 3 bases clipped from V and 4 bases from J, the junction kept 3 bases outside the gene matches. DNA for the CDR3: TGTGCCAGCAGCGCCCGGGACAGGGGGCCAGATACGCAGTATTTT. Residues: CASSARDRGPDTQYF.

V is TRBV27 and J is TRBJ1-5; no clear D gene. Germline loops: CDR1 MNHEY, CDR2 SMNVEV (reference sequence). The CDR3 totals 13 residues. The germline V and J ends were trimmed by 5 bases and 7 bases, with 12 bases remaining between them. The CDR3 spells CASSLDLVQPQHF. CDR3 nucleotide sequence: TGTGCCAGCAGTCTAGACCTTGTCCAGCCCCAGCATTTT.

The V gene is TRBV6-5, the J gene TRBJ2-4, with 7 bases identical to TRBD1. CDR3 length equals 15 residues. V lost 2 bases and J lost 7; bases outside the gene matches: 8. CDR1 is MNHEY and CDR2 is SVGAGI in the germline V gene. The CDR3 bases are TGTGCCAGCAGTTACACGGCAGGGGGTACGAACATTCAGTACTTC. Its translation: CASSYTAGGTNIQYF.

The V gene is TRBV5-1, the J gene TRBJ2-1; D might be TRBD1 or TRBD2, each matching 5 bases. Per the germline V gene, CDR1 is SGHRS and CDR2 is YFSETQ. V lost 7 bases and J lost 0, with 23 bases in between. The CDR3 loop spans 18 amino acids. This CDR3 is CASRRGDFGTGSYNEQFF. The CDR3 nucleotides read TGCGCCAGCCGAAGAGGGGATTTTGGTACGGGCTCCTACAATGAGCAGTTCTTC.

V usage is TRBV10-2 and J usage is TRBJ2-1, with a tentative D call TRBD2 (5 bases). The ends were cut back, 5 bases at V and 3 bases at J, with 8 bases in the middle. This CDR3 region has 13 residues. CDR1 and CDR2 (germline): WSHSY, SAAADI. The CDR3 loop reads CASSNGIYNEQFF. The CDR3 DNA follows: TGCGCCAGCAGTAACGGGATCTACAATGAGCAGTTCTTC.

This rearrangement joins TRBV30 to TRBJ1-2; possibly TRBD1 for D (5 bases). V gave up 5 bases and J gave up 3 bases, with 7 bases separating them. Germline V CDR1 and CDR2: GTSNPN, SVGIG (reference sequence). CDR3 length: 11 residues. DNA of the CDR3: TGTGCCTGGGCCAGGGACTATGGCTACACCTTC. Translating gives CAWARDYGYTF.

This clone was seen only a few times. The sample has other DNA sequences that encode this CDR3 too. The rearrangement uses TRBV6-5 and TRBJ1-1; no clear D gene. There are 14 residues in the CDR3. Trimming stripped 2 bases from V and 1 base from J, with 8 bases between. CDR1 and CDR2 from the germline V gene are MNHEY and SVGAGI. DNA for the CDR3: TGTGCCAGCAGTTACAAGGGCCAGAACACTGAAGCTTTCTTT. It encodes CASSYKGQNTEAFF.

The genes are TRBV14 and TRBJ1-2; D possibly corresponds to TRBD1 (5 bases). Trimming pared 1 base from V and 7 bases from J, leaving 13 bases between. Germline V CDR1 and CDR2: SGHDN, FVKESK. This CDR3 contains 14 residues. CDR3 DNA: TGTGCCAGCAGCCAAGGAAGGGGCTGGGGTGGCTACACCTTC. Translation: CASSQGRGWGGYTF.

This clone was counted a few times. The gene calls are TRBV14 and TRBJ1-4; tentatively, D is TRBD1 (6 bases). This CDR3 has 16 residues. Germline V gives CDR1 SGHDN, CDR2 FVKESK. The V gene lost 4 bases and the J gene lost 7 bases, with 19 bases spanning the gap. The CDR3: CASSLTRTATGEKLFF. CDR3 coding DNA: TGTGCCAGCAGCCTCACTAGGACAGCCACAGGTGAAAAACTGTTTTTT.

V usage is TRBV10-3 and J usage is TRBJ2-1, with 8 bases identical to TRBD2. The CDR3 has 16 amino acids. J lost 7 bases, V lost 10 bases, and 18 bases had no gene match. Germline V gives CDR1 ENHRY, CDR2 SYGVKD. DNA of the CDR3: TGTGCCAGCGGATCAGCGGGAGCTATTAAAAGGAATGAGCAGTTCTTC. It yields the protein CASGSAGAIKRNEQFF.

This clone showed up just a few times. V usage is TRBV28 and J usage is TRBJ1-4; 8 nucleotides agree with TRBD1. The germline CDR1 and CDR2 sequences are MDHEN and SYDVKM. The CDR3 runs to 14 residues. Trimming at V came to 3 bases and at J to 5 bases, leaving 2 bases not matched to a gene. CDR3 loop: CASSLGQVNEKLFF. In DNA, the CDR3 is TGTGCCAGCAGTTTGGGACAGGTGAATGAAAAACTGTTTTTT.

For this clone: Other DNA sequences in this sample translate to the same CDR3. The genes are TRBV7-8 and TRBJ2-7, with 7 bases identical to TRBD1. The CDR3 extends over 12 amino acids. Germline V CDR1 and CDR2: SGHVS, FQNEAQ. J was trimmed by 6 bases and V by 5 bases; bases with no gene match: 4. Here the CDR3 reads CASSRDRGEQYF. The CDR3 DNA reads TGTGCCAGCAGCAGGGACAGAGGCGAGCAGTACTTC.

The chain combines TRBV15 with TRBJ1-6, with 8 bases aligning to TRBD1. J lost 1 base, V lost 2 bases, and 7 bases had no gene match. Germline loops: CDR1 LNHNV, CDR2 YYDKDF (reference sequence). The CDR3 length is 18 residues. The CDR3 loop is CATSRRTGKGSYNSPLHF. The CDR3 DNA sequence: TGTGCCACCAGCAGACGGACAGGGAAAGGTTCCTATAATTCACCCCTCCACTTT.

The chain uses TRBV5-1 and TRBJ1-4; D not resolved. Germline lookup yields CDR1 SGHRS and CDR2 YFSETQ. Trimming shortened V by 0 bases and J by 7 bases, and 10 bases separated the two germline ends. The CDR3 length is 14 residues. The DNA for the CDR3 is TGCGCCAGCAGCTTGGGAGGGATCGGTGAAAAACTGTTTTTT. It translates to CASSLGGIGEKLFF.

V gene TRBV6-1 combines with J gene TRBJ2-1, with TRBD2 identical over 9 bases. Germline V gene lookup returns CDR1 MNHNS and CDR2 SASEGT. V gave up 2 bases and J gave up 6 bases; unmatched junction bases: 5. There are 15 residues in the CDR3. The CDR3 region is CASSESGGRVNEQFF. CDR3 nucleotide sequence: TGTGCCAGCAGTGAAAGTGGCGGGAGGGTCAATGAGCAGTTCTTC.

The rearrangement links TRBV6-5 to TRBJ1-2, with D possibly being TRBD1 (6 bases). V shed 6 bases and J shed 1 base, with 9 bases lying between them. This CDR3 has 13 residues. Germline V gene lookup returns CDR1 MNHEY and CDR2 SVGAGI. The CDR3 loop reads CASRPDSNYGYTF. Written as DNA, the CDR3 is TGTGCCAGCAGACCGGACAGTAACTATGGCTACACCTTC.

This clone was seen a single time. This chain joins TRBV28 and TRBJ1-2; unclear D gene. The V end was cut by 6 bases, the J end by 2 bases, with 13 bases between. This CDR3 spans 14 amino acids. Germline V gene data show CDR1 as MDHEN and CDR2 as SYDVKM. CDR3 loop: CASRPGPLNYGYTF. For the CDR3, the DNA is TGTGCCAGCAGACCGGGTCCTCTAAACTATGGCTACACCTTC.

V usage is TRBV6-1 and J usage is TRBJ1-1; maybe TRBD1 (6 bases). The V end was cut by 5 bases, the J end by 2 bases, with 12 bases between. Germline V CDR1 and CDR2: MNHNS, SASEGT. The CDR3 consists of 14 residues. The CDR3 here is CASSLQGTNTEAFF. The CDR3 coding sequence is TGTGCCAGCAGTCTACAGGGAACCAACACTGAAGCTTTCTTT.

This chain uses TRBV5-6 with TRBJ1-5; tentative D call: TRBD1 (6 bases). Germline loops: CDR1 SGHDT, CDR2 YYEEEE. This CDR3 has 14 amino acids. Trimming took 2 bases from V and 7 from J, leaving 13 bases between them. CDR3 region: CASSLQGMGQPQHF. The CDR3 DNA reads as TGTGCCAGCAGCTTACAGGGTATGGGACAGCCCCAGCATTTT.

CDR3 DNA: TGTGCCAGCAGCGTAGCAGTCTCTGGAAACACCATATATTTT. This gives the protein CASSVAVSGNTIYF. The chain joins TRBV9 to TRBJ1-3; no clear D gene. Trimming left V 0 bases short and J 0 bases short, with 4 bases between. The CDR3 covers 14 residues. The germline gives CDR1 SGDLS, CDR2 YYNGEE.

This clone showed up many times. The rearrangement uses TRBV19 and TRBJ1-5, with TRBD1 identical over 7 bases. The germline V gene has CDR1 LNHDA and CDR2 SQIVND (reference sequence). CDR3 length: 15 residues. Germline trimming cut 3 bases from V and 6 bases from J; bases unmatched to any gene: 8. Here the CDR3 reads CASSMAGGGGQPQHF. The DNA for the CDR3 is TGTGCCAGTAGTATGGCAGGGGGTGGTGGTCAGCCCCAGCATTTT.